A single sample is the source of the 23 T cell receptor beta chains below, sequenced in a study of T cells after yellow fever vaccination. MiXCR was run by TCRdb on the 5' RACE reads, yielding one entry per CDR3 protein. The table has under 700,000 distinct CDR3 sequences, around 17% seen once; the top ten hold 17%. This material consisted of PBMCs, taken about 5 days after the first yellow fever vaccination. These TCRs come from a man aged 18 to 35 who received the YFV17D yellow fever vaccine.

This clonotype turned up a few times. The V call is TRBV7-2, the J call TRBJ1-3; D gene ambiguous. Germline CDR1 reads SGHTA; CDR2 reads FQGNSA. The CDR3 loop spans 15 amino acids. V shed 2 bases and J shed 2 bases, with 10 bases lying between them. The CDR3 spells CASSLPYFPGNTIYF. The CDR3 DNA is TGTGCCAGCAGCTTACCGTATTTCCCTGGAAACACCATATATTTT.

This clonotype was seen more than once but under ten times. The chain joins TRBV3-1 to TRBJ1-2; D remains ambiguous. Germline CDR1 and CDR2: LGHDT and YNNKEL (reference sequence). Trimming left V 4 bases short and J 2 bases short, with 14 bases between. The CDR3 runs to 15 residues. CDR3 loop: CASSPSGRPNYGYTF. CDR3 nucleotide sequence: TGTGCCAGCAGCCCTTCTGGACGACCCAACTATGGCTACACCTTC.

The chain links TRBV5-6 to TRBJ2-3; the match to TRBD2 covers 13 bases. The junction had 10 bases not matched to a gene; V was cut back by 5 bases and J by 7 bases. The CDR3 has 16 amino acids. Looked up from germline, CDR1 is SGHDT and CDR2 is YYEEEE. The CDR3 sequence: CASRRETSGGLNTQYF. The CDR3 DNA sequence: TGTGCCAGCAGGAGAGAGACTAGCGGGGGGTTGAATACGCAGTATTTT. The variable domain in full, with the rest retrieved from reference TRBV5-6 and TRBJ2-3, is DAGVTQSPTHLIKTRGQQVTLRCSPKSGHDTVSWYQQALGQGPQFIFQYYEEEERQRGNFPDRFSGHQFPNYSSELNVNALLLGDSALYLCASRRETSGGLNTQYFGPGTRLTVL.

This clonotype was counted a few times. The rearrangement links TRBV5-4 to TRBJ2-3, with 9 positions matching TRBD2. CDR1 is SGHNT and CDR2 is YYREEE in the germline V gene (reference sequence). With V trimmed by 2 bases and J by 2 bases, 6 bases remained unmatched. The length of the CDR3 is 16 residues. This chain's CDR3 is CASSLAGGTNTDTQYF. The CDR3 DNA follows: TGTGCCAGCAGCTTAGCGGGGGGTACAAACACAGATACGCAGTATTTT.

This clonotype was seen a few times. This chain connects TRBV7-2 to TRBJ1-5; D is possibly TRBD1 (5 bases). The germline CDR1 and CDR2 sequences are SGHTA and FQGNSA. V shed 2 bases and J shed 5 bases, with 10 bases lying between them. The CDR3 sequence is 14 residues long. The DNA of the CDR3 is TGTGCCAGCAGCTTAATGGGGGGAGATCAGCCCCAGCATTTT. This gives the protein CASSLMGGDQPQHF.

This clonotype was seen more than once but under ten times. V usage is TRBV18 and J usage is TRBJ2-6; 10 bases are shared with TRBD1. CDR3 size: 19 residues. Germline V CDR1 and CDR2: KGHSH, LQKENI. The V gene end was trimmed by 0 bases and the J gene end by 0 bases; junction bases not matched to a gene: 5. CDR3 amino acids: CASSPPWGQGPSGANVLTF. The CDR3 coding sequence is TGTGCCAGCTCACCACCGTGGGGACAGGGGCCCTCTGGGGCCAACGTCCTGACTTTC.

This clonotype was seen only a few times. The rearrangement links TRBV7-9 to TRBJ1-1; possible D gene TRBD1, 5 bases. The V end lost 4 bases, the J end lost 4 bases, and 16 bases lay between the germline ends. The CDR3 sequence is 15 residues long. Germline V gene sequence: CDR1 SEHNR, CDR2 FQNEAQ (reference sequence). CDR3 nucleotides: TGTGCCAGCAGCTGGCGGGGGTCCGGAGGCACTGAAGCTTTCTTT. This sequence encodes CASSWRGSGGTEAFF.

In its sample, this clonotype was seen a few times. The chain recombines TRBV6-5 with TRBJ1-5, with D maybe TRBD1 (5 bases). From germline, CDR1 is MNHEY and CDR2 SVGAGI. With 4 bases removed from V and 11 bases from J, the gap between germline ends came to 15 bases. The CDR3 consists of 13 residues. This chain's CDR3 is CASSSRGSWAQHF. CDR3 nucleotide sequence: TGTGCCAGCAGTTCCCGGGGGAGCTGGGCCCAGCATTTT.

This clonotype showed up just a few times. The chain joins TRBV4-1 to TRBJ2-2, with 9 bases lining up with TRBD1. CDR3 length: 16 amino acids. CDR1 MGHRA and CDR2 YSYEKL come from the germline V gene. The junction had 10 bases not matched to a gene; V was cut back by 3 bases and J by 8 bases. CDR3 sequence: CASSHPPGQGTGELFF. For the CDR3, the DNA is TGCGCCAGCAGCCATCCTCCGGGACAGGGTACGGGGGAGCTGTTTTTT.

V is TRBV3-1 and J is TRBJ2-3, with TRBD1 as a possible D gene (5 bases). Germline values: CDR1 LGHDT, CDR2 YNNKEL (reference sequence). V lost 3 bases to trimming and J lost 0 bases, with 25 bases between them. The CDR3 sequence is 20 residues long. The CDR3, as DNA: TGTGCCAGCAGCCATGAGACAGCGACTTCCCCGGGTTCTAGCACAGATACGCAGTATTTT. Amino acid sequence: CASSHETATSPGSSTDTQYF.

This clonotype has only a few counts. The genes are TRBV20-1 and TRBJ2-7, with unresolved D. CDR1 DFQATT and CDR2 SNEGSKA come from the germline V gene (reference sequence). The V gene lost 1 base and the J gene lost 1 base, with 8 bases spanning the gap. This CDR3 has 13 residues. CDR3 sequence: CSARGVGSYEQYF. The CDR3 DNA sequence: TGCAGTGCTAGAGGCGTGGGATCCTACGAGCAGTACTTC.

The CDR3 bases are TGTGCCAGCAGCCAAGATGTGGTGGAGCTGTTTTTT. Residues: CASSQDVVELFF. V and J are TRBV14 and TRBJ2-2; D call uncertain. The CDR3 spans 12 residues. Germline assignment: CDR1 SGHDN and CDR2 FVKESK. The V and J ends lost 0 bases and 10 bases respectively, with 6 bases between them.

This clonotype was counted between two and nine times. The rearrangement uses TRBV4-3 and TRBJ2-1, with 8 bases fitting TRBD2. The germline V gene has CDR1 LGHNA and CDR2 YSLEER. CDR3 size: 14 residues. After removal of 4 bases from V and 4 bases from J, the junction contained 3 bases not matched to a gene. The chain's CDR3 is CASSLIAGYNEQFF. DNA of the CDR3: TGCGCCAGCAGCCTTATAGCGGGATACAATGAGCAGTTCTTC.

The V call is TRBV5-5, the J call TRBJ1-4; no reliable D call. This CDR3 region has 14 residues. Germline CDR1 is SGHKS and CDR2 is YYEKEE (reference sequence). The V end lost 3 bases, the J end lost 5 bases, and 11 bases lay between the germline ends. The CDR3 DNA sequence: TGTGCCAGCAGCTCGTCGCTAGGGAATGAAAAACTGTTTTTT. This codes for CASSSSLGNEKLFF.

J is TRBJ2-1 and V is TRBV12-1; TRBD1, the table's D call, lacks a check against the DNA. TRBV12-1 is a known pseudogene. The CDR3 has 14 residues. This CDR3 reads CARSPGLSYNEQFF. The CDR3 DNA reads as TGTGCCAGGAGCCCCGGGCTCTCTTACAATGAGCAGTTCTTC.

V and J are TRBV11-3 and TRBJ2-5; D is undetermined. V was clipped by 0 bases and J by 2 bases, with 7 bases between them. Per the germline V gene, CDR1 is SGHNT and CDR2 is YENEEA. This CDR3 contains 14 residues. The CDR3 sequence: CASSLDGLQETQYF. The CDR3 region has the DNA TGTGCCAGCAGCTTAGATGGGTTACAAGAGACCCAGTACTTC.

The chain is built from TRBV7-2 and TRBJ1-6, with 8 bases matching TRBD1. The V and J ends lost 4 bases and 2 bases, in that order; junction bases with no gene match: 4. The CDR3 covers 16 residues. Germline V gene sequence: CDR1 SGHTA, CDR2 FQGNSA. The CDR3 sequence is CASSSTGVTYNSPLHF. Here the CDR3 DNA reads TGTGCCAGCAGCTCGACAGGGGTAACCTATAATTCACCCCTCCACTTT. Full variable domain (rest looked up from reference TRBV7-2 and TRBJ1-6): GAGVSQSPSNKVTEKGKDVELRCDPISGHTALYWYRQSLGQGLEFLIYFQGNSAPDKSGLPSDRFSAERTGGSVSTLTIQRTQQEDSAVYLCASSSTGVTYNSPLHFGNGTRLTVT.

The table lists this clonotype with many counts. J is TRBJ2-3 and V is TRBV7-6; 8 nucleotides line up with TRBD2. This CDR3 has 15 residues. The V segment lost 6 bases and the J segment 5 bases; nucleotides outside the gene matches: 10. Per the germline V gene, CDR1 is SGHVS and CDR2 is FNYEAQ. In DNA, the CDR3 is TGTGCCAGCAGTTCCCGGGGGGGGCACGGAGATACGCAGTATTTT. As protein: CASSSRGGHGDTQYF.

The chain has TRBV4-3 and TRBJ1-2; D is unresolved. Germline V gives CDR1 LGHNA, CDR2 YSLEER. V was shortened by 0 bases and J by 8 bases, with 13 bases between the two germline ends. CDR3 size: 14 residues. CDR3 residues: CASSQDSPGGGYTF. As DNA, the CDR3 is TGCGCCAGCAGCCAAGATTCACCGGGCGGCGGCTACACCTTC.

This clonotype was seen a few times. The chain links TRBV27 to TRBJ1-6; possible D gene TRBD1, 5 bases. CDR1 is MNHEY and CDR2 is SMNVEV in the germline V gene (reference sequence). The CDR3 extends over 13 amino acids. The ends were cut back, 4 bases at V and 10 bases at J, with 11 bases in the middle. The CDR3 loop is CASSSRDGSPLHF. In DNA form, the CDR3 reads TGTGCCAGCAGTTCCAGGGACGGATCACCCCTCCACTTT.

This rearrangement joins TRBV2 to TRBJ2-3; D gene ambiguous. The CDR3 sequence is 12 residues long. V gave up 4 bases and J gave up 3 bases, with 5 bases separating them. Germline V CDR1 and CDR2: SNHLY, FYNNEI. CDR3 bases: TGTGCCAGCAGTGTAGGAACAGATACGCAGTATTTT. Amino acid sequence: CASSVGTDTQYF.

The chain joins TRBV7-9 to TRBJ2-7, with a possible D match to TRBD1 (5 bases). Germline CDR1 SEHNR, CDR2 FQNEAQ (reference sequence). The CDR3 extends over 13 amino acids. Trimming cost V 1 base and J 11 bases, with 15 bases left between them. CDR3 sequence: CASSLEDGPREYV. Written as DNA, the CDR3 is TGTGCCAGCAGCTTAGAGGACGGGCCCAGGGAGTACGTC.

A few counts support this clonotype. This chain connects TRBV6-5 to TRBJ2-7; 10 positions match TRBD1. The germline V gene encodes CDR1 MNHEY and CDR2 SVGAGI. The CDR3 runs 16 residues. V lost 0 bases and J lost 7; bases outside the gene matches: 9. The CDR3 region is CASSYSRDRGGEEQYF. CDR3 coding DNA: TGTGCCAGCAGTTACTCCCGGGACAGGGGAGGCGAAGAGCAGTACTTC.